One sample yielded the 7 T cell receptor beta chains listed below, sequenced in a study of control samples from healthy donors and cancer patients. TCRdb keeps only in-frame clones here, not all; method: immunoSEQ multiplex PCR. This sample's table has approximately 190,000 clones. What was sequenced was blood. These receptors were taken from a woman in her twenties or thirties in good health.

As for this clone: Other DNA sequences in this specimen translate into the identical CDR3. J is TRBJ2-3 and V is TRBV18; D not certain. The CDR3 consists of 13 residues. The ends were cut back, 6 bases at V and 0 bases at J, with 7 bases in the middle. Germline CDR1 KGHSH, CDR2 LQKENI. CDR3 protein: CASSPPSTDTQYF. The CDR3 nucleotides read TGTGCCAGCTCGCCCCCTAGCACAGATACGCAGTATTTT.

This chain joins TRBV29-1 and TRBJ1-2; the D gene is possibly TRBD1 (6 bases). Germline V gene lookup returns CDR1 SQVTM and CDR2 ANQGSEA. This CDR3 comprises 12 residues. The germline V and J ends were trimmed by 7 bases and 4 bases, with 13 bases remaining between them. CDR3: CSAYGQRYGYTF. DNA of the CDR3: TGCAGCGCCTATGGACAGCGCTATGGCTACACCTTC.

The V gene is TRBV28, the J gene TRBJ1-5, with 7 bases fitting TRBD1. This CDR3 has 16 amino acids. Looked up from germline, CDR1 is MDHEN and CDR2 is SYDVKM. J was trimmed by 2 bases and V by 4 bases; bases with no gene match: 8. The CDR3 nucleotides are TGTGCCAGCAGTTGGCTTAGCACAGGGGGCAATCAGCCCCAGCATTTT. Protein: CASSWLSTGGNQPQHF.

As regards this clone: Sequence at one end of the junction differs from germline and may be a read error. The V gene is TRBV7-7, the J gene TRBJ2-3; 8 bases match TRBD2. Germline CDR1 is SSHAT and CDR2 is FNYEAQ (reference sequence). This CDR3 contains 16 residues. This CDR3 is CASSSGSSGSTDTQYF. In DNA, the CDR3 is TGTGCTAGCAGCTCAGGCTCTAGCGGGAGCACAGATACGCAGTATTTT.

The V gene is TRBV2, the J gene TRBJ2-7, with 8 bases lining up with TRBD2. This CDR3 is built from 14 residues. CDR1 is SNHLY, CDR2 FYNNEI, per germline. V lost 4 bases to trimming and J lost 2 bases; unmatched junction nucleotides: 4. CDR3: CASSVKRGTYEQYF. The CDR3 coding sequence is TGTGCCAGCAGTGTTAAGCGGGGGACCTACGAGCAGTACTTC. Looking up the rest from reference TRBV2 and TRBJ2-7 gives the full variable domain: EPEVTQTPSHQVTQMGQEVILRCVPISNHLYFYWYRQILGQKVEFLVSFYNNEISEKSEIFDDQFSVERPDGSNFTLKIRSTKLEDSAMYFCASSVKRGTYEQYFGPGTRLTVT.

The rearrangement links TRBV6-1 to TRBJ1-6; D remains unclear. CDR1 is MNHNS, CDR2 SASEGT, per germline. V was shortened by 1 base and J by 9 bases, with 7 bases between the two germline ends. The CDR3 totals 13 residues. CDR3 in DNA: TGTGCCAGCAGTGAAGATTGGGGTTCACCCCTCCACTTT. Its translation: CASSEDWGSPLHF.

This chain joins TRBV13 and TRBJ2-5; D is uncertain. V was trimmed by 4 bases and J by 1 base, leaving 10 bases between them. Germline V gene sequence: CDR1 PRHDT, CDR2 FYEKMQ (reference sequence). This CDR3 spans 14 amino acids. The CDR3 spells CASSSQWTQETQYF. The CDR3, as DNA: TGTGCCAGCAGCTCCCAGTGGACCCAAGAGACCCAGTACTTC.